This TCR beta chain was captured by sequencing in a study of cytomegalovirus exposure and HLA in healthy donors. About this clone itself: Its antigen is not known.

The V gene's germline CDR1 is MNHNY and CDR2 SVGAGI (reference sequence). This CDR3 is built from 16 residues. The trim removed 1 base at V and 5 bases at J, leaving 7 bases unmatched. General study findings and limits: Associated with cytomegalovirus, according to the listing, were around 160 TCR beta chains. Owing to their indistinguishability, certain V segments, notably TRBV6-2 and TRBV6-3, were excluded.

Primers included in the PCR were 60 Vbeta and 13 Jbeta primers. Study processing details: There were about 80 million unique TCR beta chains by a later count, and around 10 million of them were shared. The protocol was immunoSEQ multiplex PCR, while the TCRdb copy is restricted to in-frame clones and leaves out a portion. V and J calls and clone size come straight from that table; D and trimming were deduced from the DNA. The sample contains about 190,000 clones, almost 80% of which appear only once. The V and J genes are TRBV6-6 and TRBJ1-2; 10 positions agree with TRBD1. The sequence came from a woman between 18 and 29 years old in good health and CMV-seronegative. The sequencing sample was made of PBMCs. In DNA form, the CDR3 reads TGTGCCAGCAGTTACTTCTTAGGGGACAGGGGATATGGCTACACCTTC. Protein: CASSYFLGDRGYGYTF.